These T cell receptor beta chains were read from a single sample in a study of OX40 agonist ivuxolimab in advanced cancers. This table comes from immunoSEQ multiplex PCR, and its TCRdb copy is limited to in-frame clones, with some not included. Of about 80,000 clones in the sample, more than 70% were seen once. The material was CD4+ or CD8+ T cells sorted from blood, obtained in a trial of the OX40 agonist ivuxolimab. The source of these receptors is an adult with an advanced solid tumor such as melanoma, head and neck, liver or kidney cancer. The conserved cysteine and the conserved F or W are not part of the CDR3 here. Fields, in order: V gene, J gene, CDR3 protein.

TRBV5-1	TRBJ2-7	ASSFAGAPSYEQY
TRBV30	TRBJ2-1	AWSGTSTYNEQF
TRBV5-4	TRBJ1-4	ASSLERREKLF
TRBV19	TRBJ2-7	ASSIQARSYEQY
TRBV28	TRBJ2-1	ASLPGGDYNEQF
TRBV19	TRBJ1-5	ASSAGQVYQPQH
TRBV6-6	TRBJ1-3	ASSFTGTGNTIY
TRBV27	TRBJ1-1	ASSDRGHTEAF
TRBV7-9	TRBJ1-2	ASARPSWSGGQDGYT
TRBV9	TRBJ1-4	ASSVAGTGEKLF
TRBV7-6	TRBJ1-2	ASSLRAGRGLYGYT
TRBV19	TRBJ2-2	ASSIIGGELF
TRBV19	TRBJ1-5	ASSITGARQPQH
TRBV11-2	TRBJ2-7	ASSRTGSSYEQY
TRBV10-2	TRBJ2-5	ASRGPGGETQY
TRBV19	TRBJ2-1	ASRGGSVEQF
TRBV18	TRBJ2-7	ASSPGGPGEQY
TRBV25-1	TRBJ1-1	ASRQTTTGMNTEAF
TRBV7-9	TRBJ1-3	ASSPLPDHSGNTIY